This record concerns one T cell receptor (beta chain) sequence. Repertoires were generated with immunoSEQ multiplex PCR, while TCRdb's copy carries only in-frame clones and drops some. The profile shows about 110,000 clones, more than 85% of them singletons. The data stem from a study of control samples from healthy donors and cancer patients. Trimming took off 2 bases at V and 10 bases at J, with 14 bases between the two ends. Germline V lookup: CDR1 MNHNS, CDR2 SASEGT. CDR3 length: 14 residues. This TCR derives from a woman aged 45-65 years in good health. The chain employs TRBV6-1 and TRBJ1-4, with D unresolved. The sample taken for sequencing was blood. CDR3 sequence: CASSERVSGSKLFF. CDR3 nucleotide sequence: TGTGCCAGCAGTGAAAGGGTTTCAGGCTCAAAACTGTTTTTT.